The next 28 T cell receptor beta chains were all read from a single sample in a study of blood T cells in healthy people across ages. Next came a second PCR, run for about 7 to 12 cycles, which used a sample-barcoded 5' primer along with a J-beta primer mix. TCRdb reprocessed the 5' RACE reads with MiXCR, giving one entry per CDR3 protein. The sample lists more than 1,400,000 distinct CDR3 sequences; 42% were seen once. The specimen was blood. The receptors were sampled from a woman aged 18-30 years in good health.

In its sample, this clonotype was seen many times. At one boundary the junction diverges from the germline segment, which might be a read error. V and J are TRBV5-1 and TRBJ1-1; 9 bases are shared with TRBD1. This CDR3 has 14 amino acids. Germline V gene lookup returns CDR1 SGHRS and CDR2 YFSETQ. In nucleotides, the CDR3 is TGTGCCAGCAGCTGGGGACAGGGGAACACTGAAGCTTTCTTT. Protein: CASSWGQGNTEAFF.

This clonotype appeared a few times. The chain employs TRBV6-2 or TRBV6-3 and TRBJ1-2; D is ambiguous. The ends were cut back, 6 bases at V and 3 bases at J, with 11 bases in the middle. The CDR3 length is 13 residues. The germline gives CDR1 MNHEY, CDR2 SVGEGT. The CDR3 reads CASRYGGYYGYTF. For the CDR3, the DNA is TGTGCCAGCAGGTATGGCGGATACTATGGCTACACCTTC.

The V and J genes are TRBV7-9 and TRBJ2-5; 9 nucleotides align to TRBD1. This CDR3 is built from 18 residues. Germline trimming cut 2 bases from V and 11 bases from J; bases unmatched to any gene: 21. From germline, CDR1 is SEHNR and CDR2 FQNEAQ (reference sequence). The CDR3 spells CASSLKGTGLVGNNEQYF. The DNA of the CDR3 is TGTGCCAGCAGCTTAAAGGGGACAGGGCTCGTGGGGAACAATGAGCAGTACTTC.

The chain employs TRBV20-1 and TRBJ1-2; 7 bases agree with TRBD1. The CDR3 is made up of 14 amino acids. Germline CDR1 reads DFQATT; CDR2 reads SNEGSKA (reference sequence). With V trimmed by 8 bases and J by 7 bases, 16 bases remained unmatched. The CDR3 spells CSTTPRQGQSGYTF. For the CDR3, the DNA is TGCAGTACAACTCCGAGACAGGGCCAGAGTGGCTACACCTTC.

The chain has TRBV6-4 and TRBJ2-1; D may be TRBD1 (6 bases). This CDR3 is built from 15 residues. CDR1 and CDR2 from the germline V gene are MRHNA and SNTAGT. V gave up 7 bases and J gave up 5 bases, with 18 bases separating them. The CDR3 sequence: CASTPLAGANNEQFF. The CDR3 bases are TGTGCCAGCACCCCCTTGGCAGGGGCGAACAATGAGCAGTTCTTC.

This chain links TRBV6-5 with TRBJ2-5; 9 nucleotides agree with TRBD2. The V segment lost 0 bases and the J segment 5 bases; nucleotides outside the gene matches: 4. The length of the CDR3 is 15 residues. Germline CDR1 MNHEY, CDR2 SVGAGI. CDR3 sequence: CASSYSASGAETQYF. For the CDR3, the DNA is TGTGCCAGCAGTTACTCGGCTAGCGGGGCTGAGACCCAGTACTTC.

This clonotype was counted once. One end of the junction fails to match germline, which may point to a read error. V is TRBV5-1 and J is TRBJ2-5, with a possible D match to TRBD2 (6 bases). The DNA end favors TRBJ2-7, so the J call may be wrong. Germline CDR1 is SGHRS and CDR2 is YFSETQ. The CDR3 contains 15 residues. The CDR3 protein is CANSALGGNSYEQYF. The DNA of the CDR3 is TGCGCCAACAGCGCCCTTGGCGGGAATTCCTACGAGCAGTACTTC.

This clonotype was seen more than once but under ten times. J is TRBJ1-1 and V is TRBV3-1; no firm D call. This CDR3 comprises 14 residues. The germline V gene encodes CDR1 LGHDT and CDR2 YNNKEL (reference sequence). Trimming took 4 bases from V and 1 from J, leaving 10 bases between them. CDR3 bases: TGTGCCAGCAGCCTAGTCGGTTCGAACACTGAAGCTTTCTTT. As protein: CASSLVGSNTEAFF.

V is TRBV27 and J is TRBJ2-7; perhaps TRBD2 as D (6 bases). The J call is in doubt because the DNA end fits TRBJ2-5 better. In germline, CDR1 is MNHEY, CDR2 SMNVEV (reference sequence). The CDR3 covers 15 residues. CDR3 sequence (DNA): TGTGCCAGCTGTCCCCGGGCCCGGGAGCGAGAGACCCAGTACTTC. It translates to CASCPRARERETQYF.

The rearrangement uses TRBV10-2 and TRBJ1-4, with unresolved D. The V and J ends lost 7 bases and 4 bases respectively, with 16 bases between them. The CDR3 sequence is 15 residues long. Germline CDR1 WSHSY, CDR2 SAAADI. The CDR3 region has the DNA TGCGCCAGCAAGGGTGGTTCTTCGGGTAATGAAAAACTGTTTTTT. It translates to CASKGGSSGNEKLFF.

This clonotype was counted only a few times. V gene TRBV30 combines with J gene TRBJ2-1, with D uncertain. The CDR3 loop spans 13 amino acids. Germline-derived CDR1 and CDR2 are GTSNPN and SVGIG (reference sequence). Trimming stripped 0 bases from V and 4 bases from J, with 7 bases between. The CDR3 DNA is TGTGCCTGGAGTGTGACTCTTTACAATGAGCAGTTCTTC. Residues: CAWSVTLYNEQFF.

The rearrangement uses TRBV3-1 and TRBJ1-1, with no clear D. CDR1 LGHDT and CDR2 YNNKEL come from the germline V gene (reference sequence). CDR3 length: 15 residues. The germline V and J ends were trimmed by 3 bases and 0 bases, with 11 bases remaining between them. CDR3 bases: TGTGCCAGCAGCCAGCTACAGAATATGAACACTGAAGCTTTCTTT. Translating it yields CASSQLQNMNTEAFF.

This chain links TRBV6-5 with TRBJ2-5; either TRBD1 or TRBD2 may fit D (5 bases each). Trimming left V 1 base short and J 4 bases short, with 10 bases between. The germline V gene has CDR1 MNHEY and CDR2 SVGAGI. The CDR3 runs to 14 residues. CDR3 sequence reads: CASSYWGTAETQYF. The CDR3 coding sequence is TGTGCCAGCAGTTACTGGGGGACGGCAGAGACCCAGTACTTC.

The gene calls are TRBV7-9 and TRBJ2-5; no clear D gene. Germline assignment: CDR1 SEHNR and CDR2 FQNEAQ (reference sequence). V was shortened by 6 bases and J by 5 bases, with 19 bases between the two germline ends. The length of the CDR3 is 15 residues. The CDR3 sequence: CASSVRRASLETQYF. The CDR3 DNA sequence: TGTGCCAGCAGTGTGAGGCGAGCGAGTCTGGAGACCCAGTACTTC.

The V gene is TRBV7-3, the J gene TRBJ2-2; no firm D call. Germline V gene sequence: CDR1 SGHTA, CDR2 FQGTGA. The CDR3 extends over 16 amino acids. V was shortened by 0 bases and J by 0 bases, with 8 bases between the two germline ends. CDR3 in DNA: TGTGCCAGCAGCTTAACATCGGTGTCGAACACCGGGGAGCTGTTTTTT. Translation gives CASSLTSVSNTGELFF.

Notes on this clonotype: Mismatch with germline at one junction end may stem from a read error. The J gene is TRBJ2-3, the V gene TRBV12-3 or TRBV12-4; D uncertain. The CDR3 is 14 residues long. The CDR3 spells CAGSLKAIQLAQYF. The CDR3 DNA sequence: TGTGCCGGCAGTTTAAAGGCTATCCAACTTGCGCAGTATTTT.

The chain is built from TRBV5-1 and TRBJ2-7, with 7 bases lining up with TRBD2. The V and J ends lost 7 bases and 7 bases, in that order; junction bases with no gene match: 11. Per the germline V gene, CDR1 is SGHRS and CDR2 is YFSETQ. This CDR3 region has 13 residues. The CDR3 loop is CASQAGTNNEQYF. The CDR3 coding sequence is TGCGCCAGCCAAGCCGGGACTAATAATGAGCAGTACTTC.

The CDR3 region has the DNA TGCAGTGCCAAAGAGGGGTGGGGGAGCACAGATACGCAGTATTTT. Its translation: CSAKEGWGSTDTQYF. V is TRBV20-1 and J is TRBJ2-3, with D perhaps being TRBD1 or TRBD2 (5 bases each). The CDR3 has 15 amino acids. Trimming pared 6 bases from V and 0 bases from J, leaving 16 bases between. Per the germline V gene, CDR1 is DFQATT and CDR2 is SNEGSKA (reference sequence).

This clonotype was seen only once. A much more abundant neighbour one base away suggests this may be a read error. This sequence joins TRBV5-1 and TRBJ2-1; D may be TRBD2 (7 bases). The CDR3 contains 18 residues. The germline CDR1 and CDR2 sequences are SGHRS and YFSETQ. The CDR3 is CASSLTAGAPSSDNEQFF. CDR3 DNA sequence: TGCGCCAGCAGCTTGACTGCGGGGGCCCCTAGCTCCGACAATGAGCAGTTCTTC.

This clonotype came up a few times. V usage is TRBV12-3 or TRBV12-4 and J usage is TRBJ1-2, with D unclear. The CDR3 covers 15 residues. V was clipped by 6 bases and J by 4 bases, with 18 bases between them. CDR3 residues: CASSSPRTGSYGYTF. CDR3 coding DNA: TGTGCCAGCAGCTCCCCACGGACCGGTTCCTATGGCTACACCTTC.

The genes are TRBV6-1 and TRBJ1-2, with 8 positions matching TRBD1. Germline values: CDR1 MNHNS, CDR2 SASEGT. Germline trimming cut 7 bases from V and 8 bases from J; bases unmatched to any gene: 21. CDR3 length: 17 residues. DNA of the CDR3: TGTGCCAGCACGCTCACGGCCGAGGCCAGGGGGCGAGAAGGCTACACCTTC. It codes for CASTLTAEARGREGYTF.

The chain carries TRBV28 and TRBJ1-5, with D possibly being TRBD1 (6 bases). CDR1 is MDHEN, CDR2 SYDVKM, per germline. The CDR3 sequence is 13 residues long. The V end lost 7 bases, the J end lost 7 bases, and 14 bases lay between the germline ends. The CDR3 reads CASTATGLQPQHF. CDR3 sequence (DNA): TGTGCCAGCACCGCCACAGGGCTCCAGCCCCAGCATTTT.

The chain has TRBV7-7 and TRBJ2-1; TRBD2 matches at 10 bases. Losses at the gene ends were 11 bases for V and 7 bases for J; bases not matched to a gene: 8. This CDR3 spans 13 amino acids. Germline CDR1 reads SSHAT; CDR2 reads FNYEAQ (reference sequence). The DNA of the CDR3 is TGTGCCCTCTCAGCGGGAGGGCTGAATGAGCAGTTCTTC. Its protein product is CALSAGGLNEQFF.

This clonotype was detected many times. CDR3 DNA: TGTGCCAGCAGCTACAGGGGGGTGTTTAACGAGCAGTACTTC. It is translated as CASSYRGVFNEQYF. The V call is TRBV5-6, the J call TRBJ2-7; 8 bases line up with TRBD1. J was trimmed by 5 bases and V by 3 bases; bases with no gene match: 7. CDR1 is SGHDT and CDR2 is YYEEEE in the germline V gene. This CDR3 spans 14 amino acids.

This rearrangement joins TRBV11-2 to TRBJ2-7; unclear D gene. Per the germline V gene, CDR1 is SGHAT and CDR2 is FQNNGV. V lost 5 bases to trimming and J lost 4 bases, with 9 bases between them. CDR3 length equals 12 residues. The CDR3 nucleotides are TGTGCCAGCAGCCAGCCGCAGTACGAGCAGTACTTC. Its protein is CASSQPQYEQYF.

The V gene is TRBV10-3, the J gene TRBJ1-2; weak D call: TRBD1 (6 bases). The CDR3 contains 14 residues. CDR1 ENHRY and CDR2 SYGVKD come from the germline V gene. V shed 6 bases and J shed 4 bases, with 15 bases lying between them. The CDR3 loop reads CAIRITTGLYGYTF. DNA of the CDR3: TGTGCCATCAGGATAACGACAGGTCTCTATGGCTACACCTTC.

A remark on this clonotype: This sequence may be a read error, since a much larger clone differs from it by one base. The chain recombines TRBV6-6 with TRBJ2-7; D is uncertain. The CDR3 loop spans 13 amino acids. V was cut by 2 bases and J by 0 bases, with 5 bases left in between. Germline-derived CDR1 and CDR2 are MNHNY and SVGAGI (reference sequence). Written as DNA, the CDR3 is TGTGCCAGCAGTTACCCCAACTCCTACGAGCAGTACTTC. Its protein product is CASSYPNSYEQYF.

Regarding this clonotype: Germline and junction disagree at one end, which may indicate a read error. The CDR3 DNA sequence: TGTGTCACCAGTGACGGACTAGCGGGGGGACCCACTAGCACAGATACGCAGTATTTT. Amino acid sequence: CVTSDGLAGGPTSTDTQYF. The chain couples TRBV24-1 to TRBJ2-3; 14 bases match TRBD2. The CDR3 runs 19 residues. Germline CDR1 is KGHDR and CDR2 is SFDVKD.